One sample yielded the 27 T cell receptor beta chains listed below, sequenced in a study of T cell repertoires in cytomegalovirus infection. TCRdb re-analysed the reads in MiXCR, keeping a single row per CDR3 protein. The table lists more than 350,000 distinct CDR3 sequences, roughly 30% of them singletons. Sequences were obtained from PBMCs. These receptors originate from a human donor in good health (CMV status not recorded). Some clones in this sample may be carry-over from other donors' samples.

This clonotype was found many times. In DNA, the CDR3 is TGCGCCAGCAGCCAAGTCGGACTAGCGGGCCTGTATTTT. This gives the protein CASSQVGLAGLYF. The chain employs TRBV4-1 and TRBJ2-3; TRBD2 aligns across 11 bases. Germline V gene sequence: CDR1 MGHRA, CDR2 YSYEKL. Trimming removed 1 base from V and 14 bases from J; junction bases left unmatched: 5. CDR3 length: 13 amino acids.

Only a few counts were recorded for this clonotype. DNA of the CDR3: TGTGCCAGTAGTGCCCCACCCGGACTCAATCAGCCCCAGCATTTT. Translating it yields CASSAPPGLNQPQHF. The chain has TRBV19 and TRBJ1-5; D not certain. CDR3 size: 15 residues. Trimming shortened V by 5 bases and J by 3 bases, and 14 bases separated the two germline ends. Germline CDR1 is LNHDA and CDR2 is SQIVND (reference sequence).

This chain uses TRBV11-2 with TRBJ2-1; 8 nucleotides match TRBD2. This CDR3 spans 15 amino acids. CDR1 is SGHAT and CDR2 is FQNNGV in the germline V gene. The V segment lost 1 base and the J segment 6 bases; nucleotides outside the gene matches: 5. The CDR3 protein is CASSLAWRGVNEQFF. The CDR3 coding sequence is TGTGCCAGCAGCTTAGCGTGGCGGGGGGTCAATGAGCAGTTCTTC.

This sequence joins TRBV11-2 and TRBJ1-4; D perhaps matches TRBD1 (6 bases). Germline lookup yields CDR1 SGHAT and CDR2 FQNNGV. V lost 5 bases to trimming and J lost 3 bases, with 10 bases between them. The CDR3 contains 14 residues. The DNA for the CDR3 is TGTGCCAGCAGCCACAGGGTACCTAATGAAAAACTGTTTTTT. Amino acids: CASSHRVPNEKLFF.

The V gene is TRBV5-4, the J gene TRBJ1-3; TRBD1 matches at 7 bases. The CDR3 contains 16 residues. Germline V CDR1 and CDR2: SGHNT, YYREEE (reference sequence). Unmatched junction bases numbered 5, after V lost 2 bases and J lost 0 bases. This CDR3 reads CASSLIGQVSGNTIYF. For the CDR3, the DNA is TGTGCCAGCAGCTTAATCGGACAGGTCTCTGGAAACACCATATATTTT.

The chain carries TRBV29-1 and TRBJ2-5; either TRBD1 or TRBD2 may fit D (6 bases each). The CDR3 runs to 14 residues. V lost 6 bases and J 1 base, leaving 15 bases between the germline ends. Germline loops: CDR1 SQVTM, CDR2 ANQGSEA. The CDR3 sequence is CSVKGGISQETQYF. The CDR3 DNA is TGCAGCGTAAAAGGGGGGATAAGCCAAGAGACCCAGTACTTC.

This chain connects TRBV6-2 or TRBV6-3 to TRBJ2-7, with TRBD2 matching over 11 bases. Trimming removed 5 bases from V and 2 bases from J; junction bases left unmatched: 11. The CDR3 totals 17 residues. In germline, CDR1 is MNHEY, CDR2 SVGEGT. This CDR3 is CASSPTSGALGAYEQYF. The CDR3 region has the DNA TGTGCCAGCAGTCCGACTAGCGGGGCTCTCGGGGCCTACGAGCAGTACTTC.

V is TRBV19 and J is TRBJ1-5; D gene ambiguous. The germline V and J ends were trimmed by 1 base and 0 bases, with 7 bases remaining between them. The CDR3 runs to 15 residues. Germline V gene sequence: CDR1 LNHDA, CDR2 SQIVND (reference sequence). The CDR3 sequence is CASSIAGHSNQPQHF. Written as DNA, the CDR3 is TGTGCCAGTAGTATAGCCGGTCATAGCAATCAGCCCCAGCATTTT. Looking up the rest from reference TRBV19 and TRBJ1-5 gives the full variable domain: DGGITQSPKYLFRKEGQNVTLSCEQNLNHDAMYWYRQDPGQGLRLIYYSQIVNDFQKGDIAEGYSVSREKKESFPLTVTSAQKNPTAFYLCASSIAGHSNQPQHFGDGTRLSIL.

CDR3 bases: TGTGCCAGTAGTATACCCTCCAATGAGCAGTTCTTC. Translated: CASSIPSNEQFF. This chain joins TRBV19 and TRBJ2-1; D not resolved. The germline V gene encodes CDR1 LNHDA and CDR2 SQIVND (reference sequence). V lost 2 bases and J lost 6, with 5 bases in between. This CDR3 has 12 amino acids. Drawing the rest from reference TRBV19 and TRBJ2-1, the complete variable domain is DGGITQSPKYLFRKEGQNVTLSCEQNLNHDAMYWYRQDPGQGLRLIYYSQIVNDFQKGDIAEGYSVSREKKESFPLTVTSAQKNPTAFYLCASSIPSNEQFFGPGTRLTVL.

In this sample, this clonotype turned up a few times. The V and J genes are TRBV4-1 and TRBJ1-1, with 7 nucleotides matching TRBD1. Trimming cost V 1 base and J 4 bases; bases outside gene matches: 3. CDR3 length: 14 residues. The germline V gene has CDR1 MGHRA and CDR2 YSYEKL. The CDR3 DNA follows: TGCGCCAGCAGCCAAGTGAGGGGGCGCACTGAAGCTTTCTTT. It codes for CASSQVRGRTEAFF.

As to this clonotype: Its ends do not fully match the called genes, so a read error is possible. V and J are TRBV24-1 and TRBJ2-1; no reliable D call. CDR1 KGHDR and CDR2 SFDVKD come from the germline V gene. The CDR3 runs to 16 residues. This chain's CDR3 is CATCDDDKSSYNEQFF. The CDR3 nucleotides are TGTGCCACCTGTGATGACGACAAGAGCTCCTACAATGAGCAGTTCTTC.

This clonotype was seen a few times. One end of the junction fails to match germline, which may point to a read error. V gene TRBV19 combines with J gene TRBJ1-4; 7 bases align to TRBD1. The CDR3 is 15 residues long. Per germline, CDR1 LNHDA and CDR2 SQIVND (reference sequence). The CDR3 sequence: CASSPRTGTYEKLFF. The CDR3 nucleotides read TGTGCCAGTAGTCCTAGGACAGGAACTTATGAAAAACTGTTTTTT.

This clonotype came up a few times. The chain is built from TRBV20-1 and TRBJ2-1; no firm D call. The CDR3 sequence is 15 residues long. The ends were cut back, 0 bases at V and 5 bases at J, with 14 bases in the middle. Per the germline V gene, CDR1 is DFQATT and CDR2 is SNEGSKA (reference sequence). The CDR3 spells CSARDRRIWDNEQFF. The CDR3 nucleotides read TGCAGTGCTAGAGATCGTCGAATATGGGACAATGAGCAGTTCTTC.

This clonotype was seen many times. The J gene is TRBJ2-7, the V gene TRBV7-2; D possibly uses TRBD1 or TRBD2 (5 bases each). Germline V CDR1 and CDR2: SGHTA, FQGNSA. V lost 7 bases, J lost 2 bases, and 18 bases lay in between. The CDR3 length is 15 residues. CDR3: CASNPLGAGPYEQYF. DNA of the CDR3: TGTGCCAGCAACCCCCTCGGGGCTGGACCCTACGAGCAGTACTTC.

The rearrangement uses TRBV27 and TRBJ1-6, with D tentatively TRBD1 (5 bases). Germline CDR1 reads MNHEY; CDR2 reads SMNVEV (reference sequence). Trimming stripped 3 bases from V and 6 bases from J, with 9 bases between. The CDR3 has 14 amino acids. The CDR3 loop reads CASSFDSLNSPLHF. For the CDR3, the DNA is TGTGCCAGCAGTTTCGACAGCCTTAATTCACCCCTCCACTTT.

This clonotype was seen a few times. The chain couples TRBV6-1 to TRBJ2-7; D possibly uses TRBD1 or TRBD2 (5 bases each). V lost 7 bases and J lost 10, with 14 bases in between. The CDR3 is 11 amino acids. Germline CDR1 and CDR2: MNHNS and SASEGT. The CDR3 loop reads CASKEGQGQYF. The DNA of the CDR3 is TGTGCCAGCAAAGAGGGCCAGGGCCAGTACTTC.

Turning to this clonotype: A junction boundary mismatches the germline segment, possibly from a read error. The chain is built from TRBV18 and TRBJ2-2; D may match TRBD1 or TRBD2 (5 bases each). The CDR3 sequence is 13 residues long. Germline CDR1 and CDR2: KGHSH and LQKENI. CDR3 loop: CASSPTVTGEMFF. CDR3 coding DNA: TGTGCCAGCTCACCGACAGTCACCGGGGAGATGTTTTTT. The full variable domain, rest sourced from reference TRBV18 and TRBJ2-2, is NAGVMQNPRHLVRRRGQEARLRCSPMKGHSHVYWYRQLPEEGLKFMVYLQKENIIDESGMPKERFSAEFPKEGPSILRIQQVVRGDSAAYFCASSPTVTGEMFFGEGSRLTVL.

This clonotype was seen ten or more times. CDR3 nucleotide sequence: TGTGCCAGCAGCTTGGGCAGGGGCCTCTACGAGCAGTACTTC. This gives the protein CASSLGRGLYEQYF. V and J are TRBV7-8 and TRBJ2-7, with D possibly being TRBD1 (6 bases). Germline V gene data show CDR1 as SGHVS and CDR2 as FQNEAQ. This CDR3 is built from 14 residues. V gave up 3 bases and J gave up 3 bases, with 12 bases separating them.

This clonotype was detected only once. Mismatch with germline at one junction end may stem from a read error. This sequence joins TRBV27 and TRBJ1-1; 8 bases agree with TRBD1. The CDR3 loop spans 14 amino acids. Germline CDR1 is MNHEY and CDR2 is SMNVEV (reference sequence). For the CDR3, the DNA is TGTGCCCGCAGAAGACAGGGGATGAACACTGAAGCTTTCTTT. Protein: CARRRQGMNTEAFF.

V gene TRBV6-6 combines with J gene TRBJ1-3; 9 positions match TRBD1. V lost 5 bases, J lost 2 bases, and 7 bases stayed unmatched. Germline loops: CDR1 MNHNY, CDR2 SVGAGI (reference sequence). CDR3 length: 16 residues. CDR3 sequence (DNA): TGTGCCAGCAGTAAAAGACAGGGGGAGGCTGGAAACACCATATATTTT. This encodes CASSKRQGEAGNTIYF.

This clonotype was detected ten times or more. This rearrangement joins TRBV19 to TRBJ2-7; 7 bases align to TRBD1. V was clipped by 4 bases and J by 4 bases; unmatched bases: 7. CDR1 is LNHDA, CDR2 SQIVND, per germline (reference sequence). The CDR3 covers 14 residues. CDR3 sequence reads: CASSSGDSWYEQYF. The CDR3 bases are TGTGCCAGTAGTAGTGGGGACAGCTGGTACGAGCAGTACTTC.

This clonotype has only a few counts. The chain carries TRBV19 and TRBJ1-6; D gene unclear. This CDR3 spans 12 amino acids. Trimming took 5 bases from V and 8 from J, leaving 7 bases between them. Germline lookup yields CDR1 LNHDA and CDR2 SQIVND (reference sequence). CDR3 in amino acids: CASSRRDSPLHF. CDR3 DNA sequence: TGTGCCAGTAGTCGTCGAGATTCACCCCTCCACTTT.

This chain uses TRBV7-4 with TRBJ2-2, with D maybe TRBD1 (6 bases). CDR3 length: 15 residues. Trimming removed 6 bases from V and 5 bases from J, with 16 bases in between. The V gene's germline CDR1 is SGHVT and CDR2 SQSDAQ. CDR3 bases: TGTGCCAGCAGTCAGGACAGCGAGAGAACCGGGGAGCTGTTTTTT. Amino acids: CASSQDSERTGELFF.

This chain connects TRBV7-4 to TRBJ1-2, with 8 bases matching TRBD1. Germline assignment: CDR1 SGHVT and CDR2 SQSDAQ. V lost 1 base, J lost 8 bases, and 3 bases stayed unmatched. CDR3 length: 13 residues. CDR3 in amino acids: CASSLGGQGGYTF. CDR3 nucleotide sequence: TGTGCCAGCAGCTTAGGCGGACAGGGAGGCTACACCTTC.

The genes are TRBV19 and TRBJ1-5, with a possible D match to TRBD1 (5 bases). V shed 6 bases and J shed 0 bases, with 12 bases lying between them. This CDR3 spans 15 amino acids. Germline loops: CDR1 LNHDA, CDR2 SQIVND (reference sequence). CDR3 sequence (DNA): TGTGCCAGTAGCAAAGACAGATATAGCAATCAGCCCCAGCATTTT. It translates to CASSKDRYSNQPQHF.

On this clonotype: The CDR3 carries no conserved terminal phenylalanine or tryptophan, so it likely arises from a read error. The rearrangement links TRBV19 to TRBJ2-5; D unclear. This CDR3 region has 13 residues. Germline-derived CDR1 and CDR2 are LNHDA and SQIVND (reference sequence). The V end lost 4 bases, the J end lost 0 bases, and 6 bases lay between the germline ends. The CDR3 spells CASSRSDQETQYL. DNA for the CDR3: TGTGCCAGTAGTAGGTCAGACCAAGAGACCCAGTACTTA.

This sequence joins TRBV7-2 and TRBJ2-7, with 9 bases fitting TRBD1. This CDR3 spans 14 amino acids. The V and J ends lost 8 bases and 2 bases, in that order; junction bases with no gene match: 7. Germline values: CDR1 SGHTA, CDR2 FQGNSA. CDR3 in amino acids: CASGPGTGTYEQYF. The CDR3 bases are TGTGCCAGCGGCCCCGGGACAGGGACCTACGAGCAGTACTTC. The full variable domain, in which reference TRBV7-2 and TRBJ2-7 provide the parts outside the CDR3, is GAGVSQSPSNKVTEKGKDVELRCDPISGHTALYWYRQSLGQGLEFLIYFQGNSAPDKSGLPSDRFSAERTGGSVSTLTIQRTQQEDSAVYLCASGPGTGTYEQYFGPGTRLTVT.